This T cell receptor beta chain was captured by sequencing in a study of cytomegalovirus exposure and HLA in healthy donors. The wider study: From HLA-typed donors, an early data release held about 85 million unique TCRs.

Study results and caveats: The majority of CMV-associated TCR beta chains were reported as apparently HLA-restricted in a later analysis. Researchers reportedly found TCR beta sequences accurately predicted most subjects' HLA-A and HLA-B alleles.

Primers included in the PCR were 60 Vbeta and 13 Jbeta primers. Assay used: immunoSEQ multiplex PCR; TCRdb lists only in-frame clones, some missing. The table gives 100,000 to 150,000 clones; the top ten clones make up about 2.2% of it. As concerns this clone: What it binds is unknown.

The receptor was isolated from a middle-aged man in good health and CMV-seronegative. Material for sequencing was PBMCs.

CDR3 loop: CASSFRFRTSGRVGDEQFF. Written as DNA, the CDR3 is TGTGCCAGCAGCTTCCGATTCAGGACTAGCGGGAGGGTGGGGGATGAGCAGTTCTTC. This rearrangement joins TRBV5-6 to TRBJ2-1; 15 bases match TRBD2. V shed 2 bases and J 8 bases; nucleotides not matched to a gene: 14. Germline CDR1 is SGHDT and CDR2 is YYEEEE. The CDR3 consists of 19 residues.